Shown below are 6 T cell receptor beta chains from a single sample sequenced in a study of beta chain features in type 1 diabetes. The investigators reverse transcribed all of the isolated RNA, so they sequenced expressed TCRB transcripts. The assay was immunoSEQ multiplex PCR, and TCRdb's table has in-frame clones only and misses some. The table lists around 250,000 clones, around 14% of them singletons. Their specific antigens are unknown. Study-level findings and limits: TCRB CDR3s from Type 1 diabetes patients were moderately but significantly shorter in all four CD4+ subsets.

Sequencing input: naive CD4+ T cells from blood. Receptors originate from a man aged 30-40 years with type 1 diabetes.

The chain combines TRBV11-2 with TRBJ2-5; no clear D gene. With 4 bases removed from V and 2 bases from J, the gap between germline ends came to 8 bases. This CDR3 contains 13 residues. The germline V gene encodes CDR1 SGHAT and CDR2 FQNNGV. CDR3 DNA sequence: TGTGCCAGCAGCTATCTAGGACAAGAGACCCAGTACTTC. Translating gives CASSYLGQETQYF.

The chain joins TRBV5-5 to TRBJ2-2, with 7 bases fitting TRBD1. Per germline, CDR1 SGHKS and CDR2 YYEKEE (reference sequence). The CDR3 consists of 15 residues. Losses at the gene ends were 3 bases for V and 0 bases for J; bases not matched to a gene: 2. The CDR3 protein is CASSYGTANTGELFF. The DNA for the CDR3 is TGTGCCAGCAGCTACGGGACAGCGAACACCGGGGAGCTGTTTTTT.

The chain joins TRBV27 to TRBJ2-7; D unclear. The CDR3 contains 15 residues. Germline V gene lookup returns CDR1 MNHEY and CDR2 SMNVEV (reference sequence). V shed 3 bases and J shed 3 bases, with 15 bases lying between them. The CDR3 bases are TGTGCCAGCAGTTTGTTGGTCACAAGAGGCTACGAGCAGTACTTC. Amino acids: CASSLLVTRGYEQYF.

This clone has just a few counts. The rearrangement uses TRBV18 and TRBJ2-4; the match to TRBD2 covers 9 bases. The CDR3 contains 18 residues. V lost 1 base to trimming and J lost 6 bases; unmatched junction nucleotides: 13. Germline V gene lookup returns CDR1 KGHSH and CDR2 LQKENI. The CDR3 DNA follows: TGTGCCAGCTCACCACGGTCGAGTAGCGGGAGCGGTGGAAACATTCAGTACTTC. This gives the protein CASSPRSSSGSGGNIQYF.

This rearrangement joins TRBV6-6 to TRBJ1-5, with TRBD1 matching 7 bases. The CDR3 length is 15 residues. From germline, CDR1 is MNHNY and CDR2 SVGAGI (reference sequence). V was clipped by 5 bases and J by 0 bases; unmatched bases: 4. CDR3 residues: CASSPGTASNQPQHF. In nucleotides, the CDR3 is TGTGCCAGCAGTCCCGGGACAGCTAGCAATCAGCCCCAGCATTTT.

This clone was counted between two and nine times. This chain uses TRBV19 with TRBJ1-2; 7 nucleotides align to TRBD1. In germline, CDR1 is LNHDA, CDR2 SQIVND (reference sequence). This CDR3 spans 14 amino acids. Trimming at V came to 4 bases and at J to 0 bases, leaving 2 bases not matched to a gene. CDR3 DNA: TGTGCCAGTAGTAAAGGGACAGCTAACTATGGCTACACCTTC. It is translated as CASSKGTANYGYTF.